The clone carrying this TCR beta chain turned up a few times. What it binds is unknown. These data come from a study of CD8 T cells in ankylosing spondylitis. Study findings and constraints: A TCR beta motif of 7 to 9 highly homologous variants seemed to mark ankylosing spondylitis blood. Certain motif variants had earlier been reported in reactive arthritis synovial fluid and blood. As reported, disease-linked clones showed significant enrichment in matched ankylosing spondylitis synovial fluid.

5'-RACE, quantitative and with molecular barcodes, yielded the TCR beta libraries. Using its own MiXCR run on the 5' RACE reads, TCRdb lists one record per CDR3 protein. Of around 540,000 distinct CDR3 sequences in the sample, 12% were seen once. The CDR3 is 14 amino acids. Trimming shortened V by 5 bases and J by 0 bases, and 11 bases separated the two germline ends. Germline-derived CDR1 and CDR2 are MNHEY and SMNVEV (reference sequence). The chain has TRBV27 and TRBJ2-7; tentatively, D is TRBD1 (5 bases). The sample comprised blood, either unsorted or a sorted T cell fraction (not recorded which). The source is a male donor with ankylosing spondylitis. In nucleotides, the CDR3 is TGTGCCAGCAGTCCCGACAGTAGCTCCTACGAGCAGTACTTC. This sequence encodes CASSPDSSSYEQYF.